This is a list of T cell receptor beta chains from one sample in a study of spatial heterogeneity in lung cancer. One entry per CDR3 protein, called by TCRdb with MiXCR from the 5' RACE reads. The sample contains about 5,200 distinct CDR3 sequences, around 12% of which appear only once. The starting material was lung tumor tissue, obtained at surgery. The receptor set was obtained from a male donor with early-stage non-small cell lung cancer. The conserved cysteine and the conserved F or W are not part of the CDR3 here. Each record gives: J gene, V gene, D gene, CDR3 protein. A D gene is named only where the DNA matches it firmly.

j_call: TRBJ2-5; v_call: TRBV24-1; d_call: NA; cdr3_aa: ATSDFLSQETQY
j_call: TRBJ2-1; v_call: TRBV7-9; d_call: NA; cdr3_aa: ASRGEIDEQF
j_call: TRBJ2-3; v_call: TRBV6-1; d_call: TRBD2; cdr3_aa: ASSEWAGGRNTQY
j_call: TRBJ2-5; v_call: TRBV19; d_call: NA; cdr3_aa: ASSWRERETQY
j_call: TRBJ2-1; v_call: TRBV11-2; d_call: TRBD2; cdr3_aa: ASRGEAGEAEQF
j_call: TRBJ1-4; v_call: TRBV29-1; d_call: NA; cdr3_aa: SVRTPTNEKLF
j_call: TRBJ2-1; v_call: TRBV13; d_call: NA; cdr3_aa: ASSLRGGSRFNEQF
j_call: TRBJ2-5; v_call: TRBV10-2; d_call: NA; cdr3_aa: ASRDTGFQETQY
j_call: TRBJ1-5; v_call: TRBV7-2; d_call: NA; cdr3_aa: VSSPVSESAGQPQH
j_call: TRBJ2-5; v_call: TRBV5-1; d_call: NA; cdr3_aa: ASSLVQPQETQY
j_call: TRBJ2-3; v_call: TRBV28; d_call: TRBD1; cdr3_aa: ASSPDRGRVVDDTQY
j_call: TRBJ2-7; v_call: TRBV5-1; d_call: NA; cdr3_aa: ASSLGARWEQY
j_call: TRBJ2-1; v_call: TRBV7-8; d_call: TRBD2; cdr3_aa: ASSLEAGAHNEQF
j_call: TRBJ2-5; v_call: TRBV5-1; d_call: NA; cdr3_aa: ASSWDQETQY
j_call: TRBJ1-1; v_call: TRBV5-4; d_call: TRBD1; cdr3_aa: ASSWDRGDTEAF
j_call: TRBJ1-4; v_call: TRBV4-3; d_call: TRBD1; cdr3_aa: ASSQEQGSRKLF
j_call: TRBJ2-3; v_call: TRBV20-1; d_call: TRBD2; cdr3_aa: SVDLLAGSTDTQY
j_call: TRBJ1-3; v_call: TRBV20-1; d_call: NA; cdr3_aa: SAIRTATGNTIY
j_call: TRBJ2-7; v_call: TRBV9; d_call: NA; cdr3_aa: ASSPNRQALSSYEQY
j_call: TRBJ1-1; v_call: TRBV28; d_call: NA; cdr3_aa: ASRTNTEAF
j_call: TRBJ2-3; v_call: TRBV25-1; d_call: NA; cdr3_aa: ASSRGADDTQY
j_call: TRBJ2-6; v_call: TRBV6-1; d_call: NA; cdr3_aa: ASSIRAGANVLT
j_call: TRBJ1-1; v_call: TRBV20-1; d_call: NA; cdr3_aa: SARDRVLNTEAF
j_call: TRBJ2-1; v_call: TRBV9; d_call: NA; cdr3_aa: ASNLQGTYNEQF
j_call: TRBJ2-2; v_call: TRBV4-1; d_call: NA; cdr3_aa: ASSQDLAGPGELF
j_call: TRBJ2-1; v_call: TRBV18; d_call: TRBD2; cdr3_aa: ASSPPSGKGRAQF
j_call: TRBJ1-4; v_call: TRBV5-1; d_call: NA; cdr3_aa: ASSVGLPGEKLF
j_call: TRBJ1-5; v_call: TRBV27; d_call: NA; cdr3_aa: ASSTRGSNQPQH
j_call: TRBJ2-3; v_call: TRBV20-1; d_call: TRBD2; cdr3_aa: SAPGGGAGDTQY
j_call: TRBJ2-2; v_call: TRBV4-1; d_call: TRBD2; cdr3_aa: ASSQTSGGYTGELF
j_call: TRBJ1-3; v_call: TRBV6-6; d_call: TRBD1; cdr3_aa: ASTPFRGPGSGNTIY
j_call: TRBJ1-1; v_call: TRBV18; d_call: NA; cdr3_aa: ASSPGRDTEAF
j_call: TRBJ2-1; v_call: TRBV6-5; d_call: TRBD2; cdr3_aa: ASSYASGRSNEQF
j_call: TRBJ2-7; v_call: TRBV24-1; d_call: NA; cdr3_aa: ATSLLPRYEQY
j_call: TRBJ1-1; v_call: TRBV12-3/TRBV12-4; d_call: NA; cdr3_aa: ASSLFLGSGQIEAF
j_call: TRBJ2-3; v_call: TRBV27; d_call: TRBD1; cdr3_aa: ASSFGTGWSDTQY
j_call: TRBJ2-1; v_call: TRBV11-2; d_call: NA; cdr3_aa: ASRALSSYNEQF
j_call: TRBJ1-3; v_call: TRBV2; d_call: NA; cdr3_aa: ASSEERVSGNTIY
j_call: TRBJ2-2; v_call: TRBV10-3; d_call: NA; cdr3_aa: ATLPARGGTGELF
j_call: TRBJ2-1; v_call: TRBV30; d_call: TRBD2; cdr3_aa: AWSRTSWPEQF
j_call: TRBJ2-5; v_call: TRBV11-3; d_call: TRBD2; cdr3_aa: ASTNGLAGETQY
j_call: TRBJ1-6; v_call: TRBV27; d_call: NA; cdr3_aa: ASTKIRQGSPLH
j_call: TRBJ1-5; v_call: TRBV19; d_call: TRBD1; cdr3_aa: ASSSGTGNQPQH